A selection of T cell receptor beta chains follows, all from one sample in a study of blood T cells in healthy people across ages. TCRdb ran MiXCR on the 5' RACE reads and lists one entry per CDR3 protein. The sample consists of around 1.5 million distinct CDR3 sequences, roughly 45% of them appearing once. The specimen sequenced was blood. The receptors were gathered from a woman aged 18-29 years in good health. Both conserved end residues are part of each CDR3. D genes are given only for firm matches. Clone sizes are given selectively: once, few, many, or a class where the clone is expanded.

>NA|TRBJ1-4|TRBV2|few
TGTGCCAGCAGTGACGCCACCCATAATGAAAAACTGTTTTTT
CASSDATHNEKLFF
>TRBD2|TRBJ2-1|TRBV29-1|NA
TGCAGCGTTGATTGGGGACTAGCTCGAAATGAGCAGTTCTTC
CSVDWGLARNEQFF
>NA|TRBJ2-3|TRBV11-3|few
TGTGCCAGCAGCACGGGCCTGAATCCCACAGATACGCAGTATTTT
CASSTGLNPTDTQYF
>NA|TRBJ2-7|TRBV5-1|NA
TGCGCCAGCAGCTTGAGGACAGTGGGTACCTACGAGCAGTACTTC
CASSLRTVGTYEQYF
>TRBD2|TRBJ2-3|TRBV2|few
TGTGCCAGCCATGGGGGACTAGAGGGGGAGACGCAGTATTTT
CASHGGLEGETQYF
>NA|TRBJ2-7|TRBV6-6|few
TGTGCCAGCAGAATTACCTGGGACGGTTCCTACGAGCAGTACTTC
CASRITWDGSYEQYF
>TRBD2|TRBJ2-5|TRBV20-1|NA
TGCAGTGCTAGAGTTAGTAGCGGGGGTGAGACCCAGTACTTC
CSARVSSGGETQYF
>TRBD2|TRBJ2-3|TRBV20-1|NA
TGCAGTGCTTTGACTAGCGGGAGGACAGATACGCAGTATTTT
CSALTSGRTDTQYF
>NA|TRBJ2-6|TRBV12-3/TRBV12-4|NA
TGTGCCAGAAATCCGTACTCTGGGGCCAACGTCCTGACTTTC
CARNPYSGANVLTF
>TRBD2|TRBJ2-4|TRBV20-1|few
TGCAGTGCCCTCGGACTAGCGGGAGGGGAAAACATTCAGTACTTC
CSALGLAGGENIQYF
>NA|TRBJ1-1|TRBV3-1|NA
TGTGCCAGCAGCCAAGGTGCCAGGATGAACACTGAAGCTTTCTTT
CASSQGARMNTEAFF
>TRBD1|TRBJ1-1|TRBV2|few
TGTGCCAGCAGTGGACAGGGGGTTACTGAAGCTTTCTTT
CASSGQGVTEAFF
>NA|TRBJ2-7|TRBV7-2|many
TGTGCCAGCACTAAAATTCCCGGTAGCTCCTACGAGCAGTACTTC
CASTKIPGSSYEQYF
>TRBD2|TRBJ2-1|TRBV7-2|NA
TGTGCCAGCAGCTTAGGGGGGGGAGGTGTAAATGAGCAGTTCTTC
CASSLGGGGVNEQFF
>NA|TRBJ2-4|TRBV7-2|NA
TGTGCCAGCAGTCAGGCGAGGGATCTTCAGTACTTC
CASSQARDLQYF
>TRBD1|TRBJ2-1|TRBV28|NA
TGTGCCAGCAGTTTATCCCAGGGGGCCAGGATGCAGTTCTTC
CASSLSQGARMQFF
>NA|TRBJ2-5|TRBV5-1|few
TGCGCCAGCAGCCCAGGGGATCTAGATCTTATCCAAGAGACCCAGTACTTC
CASSPGDLDLIQETQYF
>NA|TRBJ1-2|TRBV20-1|few
TGCAGTGCTGTCGGGACGGGTGGCTACACCTTC
CSAVGTGGYTF
>TRBD2|TRBJ2-5|TRBV5-1|NA
TGCGCCAGCAGCGTGGGACTAAAGGAGACCCAGTACTTC
CASSVGLKETQYF
>NA|TRBJ1-1|TRBV7-9|NA
TGTGCCAGCAGCTCATCCCGTAGTGAAGCTTTCTTT
CASSSSRSEAFF
>TRBD2|TRBJ2-1|TRBV5-1|NA
TGCGCCAGCAGCTATATCCGGGAGGGGGGGAATGAGCAGTTCTTC
CASSYIREGGNEQFF
>NA|TRBJ2-4|TRBV5-6|few
TGTGCCAGCAGCTTCCGTGACATTCAGTACTTC
CASSFRDIQYF
>TRBD1|TRBJ2-3|TRBV5-1|few
TGCGCCAGCAGCTTGCCCCGGGACAGTACTAGCACAGATACGCAGTATTTT
CASSLPRDSTSTDTQYF
>TRBD2|TRBJ2-1|TRBV20-1|NA
TGCAGTGCCCGGAAGCGGGACTTAAGGGATGAGCAGTTCTTC
CSARKRDLRDEQFF
>NA|TRBJ2-5|TRBV29-1|many
TGCAGCGTTGAAGGGCGCCTCCGCCAAGAGACCCAGTACTTC
CSVEGRLRQETQYF
>NA|TRBJ2-7|TRBV7-9|NA
TGTGCCGGCAGCTTAGTCGGCGGACCCTTCGCCTACGAGCAGTACTTC
CAGSLVGGPFAYEQYF
>TRBD2|TRBJ2-3|TRBV10-2|many
TGCGCCAGCAGTGATCCACGGGAGGCGGCAGATACGCAGTATTTT
CASSDPREAADTQYF
>NA|TRBJ2-1|TRBV27|NA
TGTGCCAGCAGTTTTATTGGGAGCTCCTACAATGAGCAGTTCTTC
CASSFIGSSYNEQFF
>NA|TRBJ2-3|TRBV15|NA
TGTGCCACCAGCAGAGATCTGACTACCAGCACCACAGATACGCAGTATTTT
CATSRDLTTSTTDTQYF
>NA|TRBJ2-7|TRBV18|few
TGTGCCAGCTCACCATACACAACCTACGAGCAGTACTTC
CASSPYTTYEQYF
>NA|TRBJ2-7|TRBV29-1|NA
TGCAGCGCCCATCGCTCTACGGATCCCCCCATTGAGCGGTACTTC
CSAHRSTDPPIERYF
>NA|TRBJ2-1|TRBV12-3/TRBV12-4|few
TGTGCCAGCAGTTTGGGGGGGGGCCTCGGAAATGAGCAGTTCTTC
CASSLGGGLGNEQFF
>TRBD2|TRBJ2-1|TRBV6-6|few
TGTGCCATCCGTCGGCTAGCGGGGTACAATGAGCAGTTCTTC
CAIRRLAGYNEQFF
>NA|TRBJ2-6|TRBV7-2|NA
TGTGCCAGCAGCGTATATGGGTCTGGGGCCAACGTCCTGACTTTC
CASSVYGSGANVLTF
>NA|TRBJ2-7|TRBV9|NA
TGTGCCAGCAGCGTAGAGGAGGTTACCTCCTACAATGAGCAGTACTTC
CASSVEEVTSYNEQYF
>NA|TRBJ2-1|TRBV7-9|few
TGTGCCAGCAGCTTAGCCCCCGGACGGATCTACAATGAGCAGTTCTTC
CASSLAPGRIYNEQFF
>NA|TRBJ1-5|TRBV2|few
TGTGCCAGCAGCCTCATGGGACCGGGGAGTCAGCCCCAGCATTTT
CASSLMGPGSQPQHF
>NA|TRBJ2-3|TRBV29-1|NA
TGCAGCGTTGAAGGGGATCCGGGACTCAGCACAGATACGCAGTATTTT
CSVEGDPGLSTDTQYF
>NA|TRBJ2-6|TRBV20-1|few
TGCAGTGCTAGAGGGGCAGACGCTCCTGGGGCCAACGTCCTGACTTTC
CSARGADAPGANVLTF
>NA|TRBJ2-1|TRBV4-1|NA
TGCGCCAGCAGCTCCCGGACGGCCCAAGACTACAATGAGCAGTTCTTC
CASSSRTAQDYNEQFF
>NA|TRBJ2-1|TRBV10-3|NA
TGTGCCATCAGTGATTACCGGGCTATCAACAATGAGCAGTTCTTC
CAISDYRAINNEQFF
>NA|TRBJ2-3|TRBV5-1|NA
TGCGCCAGCAGCCTAGGACAGCATACGCAGTATTTT
CASSLGQHTQYF
>NA|TRBJ1-5|TRBV4-1|few
TGCGCCAGCAGCCTCAGCGGGGGGCCAAATCAGCCCCAGCATTTT
CASSLSGGPNQPQHF